This TCR beta chain was sequenced in a study of blood T cell repertoires in COVID-19. Overall study context: Donors in the United States, Italy and Spain gave samples during acute or convalescent COVID-19. The cDNA or gDNA used as material had been derived from T cells, B-cell-depleted T cells, or PBMCs.

Source study methods: Reference gene primers were amplified, and this amplification served to estimate nucleated cell counts. The method was immunoSEQ multiplex PCR; TCRdb's version includes in-frame clones alone and lacks a portion of them. That table is the source of V, J and clone size, and D and trimming were worked out from the DNA. Of under 150,000 clones listed, 88% are singletons. The J segment lost 3 bases and the V segment lost 4 bases, leaving 9 bases of the junction unmatched. The V gene's germline CDR1 is SNHLY and CDR2 FYNNEI. The CDR3 consists of 16 residues. In its sample, this clone was seen a few times.

This TCR was sampled from a human donor in a cohort sampled during active COVID-19. The V call is TRBV2, the J call TRBJ2-1, with 7 bases identical to TRBD1. Input material: peripheral blood. CDR3 in amino acids: CASSGQGVPLYNEQFF. In DNA form, the CDR3 reads TGTGCCAGCAGTGGTCAGGGGGTACCCCTCTACAATGAGCAGTTCTTC.